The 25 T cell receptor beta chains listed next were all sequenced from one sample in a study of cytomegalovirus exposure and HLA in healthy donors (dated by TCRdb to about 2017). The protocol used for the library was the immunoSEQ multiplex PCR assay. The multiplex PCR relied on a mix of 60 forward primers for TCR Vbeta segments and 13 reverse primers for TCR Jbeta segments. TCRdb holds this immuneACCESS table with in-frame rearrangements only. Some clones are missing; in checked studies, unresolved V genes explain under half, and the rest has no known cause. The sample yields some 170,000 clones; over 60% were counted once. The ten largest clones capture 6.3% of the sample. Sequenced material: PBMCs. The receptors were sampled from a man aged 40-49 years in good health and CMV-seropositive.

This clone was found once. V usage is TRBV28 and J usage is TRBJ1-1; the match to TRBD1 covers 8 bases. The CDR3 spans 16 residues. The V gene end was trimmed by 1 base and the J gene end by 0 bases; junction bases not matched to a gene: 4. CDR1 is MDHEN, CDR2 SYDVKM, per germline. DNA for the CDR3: TGTGCCAGCAGTTTATATACAGGGGGGTTGAACACTGAAGCTTTCTTT. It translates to CASSLYTGGLNTEAFF.

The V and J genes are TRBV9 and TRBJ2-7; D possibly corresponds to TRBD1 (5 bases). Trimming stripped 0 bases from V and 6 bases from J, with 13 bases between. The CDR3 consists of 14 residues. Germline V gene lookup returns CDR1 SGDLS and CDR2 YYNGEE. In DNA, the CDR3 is TGTGCCAGCAGCGTAGCGGCAGGGTTGGGCGAGCAGTACTTC. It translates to CASSVAAGLGEQYF.

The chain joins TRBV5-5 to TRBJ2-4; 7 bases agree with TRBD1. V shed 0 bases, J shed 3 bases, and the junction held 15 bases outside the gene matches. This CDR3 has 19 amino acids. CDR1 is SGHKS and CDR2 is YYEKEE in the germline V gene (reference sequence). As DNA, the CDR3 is TGTGCCAGCAGCTTGGAACAGACAGGGTTGGTTGGTGACAAAAACATTCAGTACTTC. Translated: CASSLEQTGLVGDKNIQYF.

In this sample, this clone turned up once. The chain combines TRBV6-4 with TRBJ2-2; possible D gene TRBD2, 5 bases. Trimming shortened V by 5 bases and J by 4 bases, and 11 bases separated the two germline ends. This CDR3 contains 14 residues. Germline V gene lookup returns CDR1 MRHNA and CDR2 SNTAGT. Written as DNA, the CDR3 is TGTGCCAGCAGTACTACACTAGGCACCGGGGAGCTGTTTTTT. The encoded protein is CASSTTLGTGELFF.

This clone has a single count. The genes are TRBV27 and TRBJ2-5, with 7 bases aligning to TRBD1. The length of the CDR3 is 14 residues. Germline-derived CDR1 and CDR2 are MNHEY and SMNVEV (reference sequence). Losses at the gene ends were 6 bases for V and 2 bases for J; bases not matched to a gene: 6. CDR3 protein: CASSDVQGQETQYF. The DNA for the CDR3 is TGTGCCAGCAGCGATGTACAGGGGCAAGAGACCCAGTACTTC.

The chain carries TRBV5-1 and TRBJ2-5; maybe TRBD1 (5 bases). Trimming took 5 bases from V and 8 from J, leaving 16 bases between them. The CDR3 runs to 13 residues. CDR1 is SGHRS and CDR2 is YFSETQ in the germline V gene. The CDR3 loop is CASRTSSRETQYF. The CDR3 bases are TGCGCCAGCAGAACGTCTTCCAGGGAAACCCAGTACTTC.

The CDR3 region is CAISERAAGESETQYF. CDR3 nucleotides: TGTGCCATCAGTGAAAGGGCGGCAGGGGAGAGTGAGACCCAGTACTTC. The chain has TRBV10-3 and TRBJ2-5, with a weak D call TRBD1 (6 bases). With 3 bases removed from V and 5 bases from J, the gap between germline ends came to 19 bases. The CDR3 has 16 amino acids. The germline V gene has CDR1 ENHRY and CDR2 SYGVKD.

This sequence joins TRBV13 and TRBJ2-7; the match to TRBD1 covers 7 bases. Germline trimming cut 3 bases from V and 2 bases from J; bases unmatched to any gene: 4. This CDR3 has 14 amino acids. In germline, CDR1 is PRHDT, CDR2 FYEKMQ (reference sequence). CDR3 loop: CASSLRTGTYEQYF. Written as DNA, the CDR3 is TGTGCCAGCAGCTTGCGGACAGGAACCTACGAGCAGTACTTC. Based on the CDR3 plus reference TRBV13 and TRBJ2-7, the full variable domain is AAGVIQSPRHLIKEKRETATLKCYPIPRHDTVYWYQQGPGQDPQFLISFYEKMQSDKGSIPDRFSAQQFSDYHSELNMSSLELGDSALYFCASSLRTGTYEQYFGPGTRLTVT.

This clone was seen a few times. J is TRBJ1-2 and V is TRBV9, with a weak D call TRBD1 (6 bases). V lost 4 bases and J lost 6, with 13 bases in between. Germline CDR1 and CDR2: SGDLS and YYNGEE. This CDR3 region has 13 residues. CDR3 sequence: CASSRGGFDGYTF. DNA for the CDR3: TGTGCCAGCAGCCGGGGGGGCTTCGATGGCTACACCTTC. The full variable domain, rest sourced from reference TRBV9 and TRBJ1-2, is DSGVTQTPKHLITATGQRVTLRCSPRSGDLSVYWYQQSLDQGLQFLIQYYNGEERAKGNILERFSAQQFPDLHSELNLSSLELGDSALYFCASSRGGFDGYTFGSGTRLTVV.

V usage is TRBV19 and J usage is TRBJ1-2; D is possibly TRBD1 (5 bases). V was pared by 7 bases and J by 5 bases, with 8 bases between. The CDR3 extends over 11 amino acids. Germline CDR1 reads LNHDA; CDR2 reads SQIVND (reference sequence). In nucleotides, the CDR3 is TGTGCCAGTAAACGACAGTATGGCTACACCTTC. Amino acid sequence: CASKRQYGYTF.

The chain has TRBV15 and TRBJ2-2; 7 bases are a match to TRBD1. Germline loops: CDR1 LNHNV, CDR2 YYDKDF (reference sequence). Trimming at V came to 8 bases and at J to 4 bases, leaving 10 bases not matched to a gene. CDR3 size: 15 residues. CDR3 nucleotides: TGTGCCACCGGTTGGGGGACAGCGCTCACCGGGGAGCTGTTTTTT. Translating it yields CATGWGTALTGELFF.

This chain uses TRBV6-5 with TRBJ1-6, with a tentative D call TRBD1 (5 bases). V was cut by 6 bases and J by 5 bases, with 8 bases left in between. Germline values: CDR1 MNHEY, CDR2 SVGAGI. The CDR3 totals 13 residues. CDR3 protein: CASSPQDNSPLHF. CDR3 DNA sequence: TGTGCCAGCAGCCCACAGGATAATTCACCCCTCCACTTT.

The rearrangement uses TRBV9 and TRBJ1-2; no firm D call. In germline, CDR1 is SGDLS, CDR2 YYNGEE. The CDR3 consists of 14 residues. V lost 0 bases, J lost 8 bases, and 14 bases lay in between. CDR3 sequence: CASSVVGGIDGYTF. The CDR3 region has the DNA TGTGCCAGCAGCGTAGTCGGAGGGATAGACGGCTACACCTTC. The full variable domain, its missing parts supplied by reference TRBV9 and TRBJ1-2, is DSGVTQTPKHLITATGQRVTLRCSPRSGDLSVYWYQQSLDQGLQFLIQYYNGEERAKGNILERFSAQQFPDLHSELNLSSLELGDSALYFCASSVVGGIDGYTFGSGTRLTVV.

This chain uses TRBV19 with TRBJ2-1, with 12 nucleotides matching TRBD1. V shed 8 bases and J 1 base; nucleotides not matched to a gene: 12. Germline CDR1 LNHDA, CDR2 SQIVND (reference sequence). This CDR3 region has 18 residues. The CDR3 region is CASCPGQGAGRSYNEQFF. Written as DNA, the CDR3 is TGTGCCAGTTGCCCGGGACAGGGGGCCGGTCGGTCCTACAATGAGCAGTTCTTC.

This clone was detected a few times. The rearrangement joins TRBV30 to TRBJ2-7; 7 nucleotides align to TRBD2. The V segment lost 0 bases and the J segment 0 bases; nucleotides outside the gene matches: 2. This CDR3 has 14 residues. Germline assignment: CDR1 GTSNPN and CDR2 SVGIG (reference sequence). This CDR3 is CAWSVGGSSYEQYF. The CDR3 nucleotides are TGTGCCTGGAGTGTCGGGGGGAGCTCCTACGAGCAGTACTTC.

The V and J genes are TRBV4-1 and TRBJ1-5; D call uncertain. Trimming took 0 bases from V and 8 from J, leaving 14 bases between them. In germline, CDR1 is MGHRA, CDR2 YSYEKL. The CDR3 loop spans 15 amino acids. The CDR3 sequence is CASSQDPLVREPQHF. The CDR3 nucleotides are TGCGCCAGCAGCCAAGATCCCTTGGTGCGGGAGCCCCAGCATTTT.

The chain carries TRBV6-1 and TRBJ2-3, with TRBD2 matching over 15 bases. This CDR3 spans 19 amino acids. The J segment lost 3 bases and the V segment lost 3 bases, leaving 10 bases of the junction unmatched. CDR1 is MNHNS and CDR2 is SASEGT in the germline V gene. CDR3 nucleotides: TGTGCCAGCAGTGATGGACTAGCGGGAGGGCCGGTGGGTACAGATACGCAGTATTTT. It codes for CASSDGLAGGPVGTDTQYF.

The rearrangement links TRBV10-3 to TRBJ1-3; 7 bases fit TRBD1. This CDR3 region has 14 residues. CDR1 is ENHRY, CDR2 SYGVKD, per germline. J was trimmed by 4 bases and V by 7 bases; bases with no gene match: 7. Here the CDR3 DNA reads TGTGCCATCAATAGACAGGGCCTCGGAAACACCATATATTTT. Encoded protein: CAINRQGLGNTIYF.

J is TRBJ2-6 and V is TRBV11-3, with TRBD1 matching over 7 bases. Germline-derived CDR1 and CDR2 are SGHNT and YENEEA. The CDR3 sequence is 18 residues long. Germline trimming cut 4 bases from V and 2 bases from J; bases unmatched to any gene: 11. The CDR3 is CASSSPQGRRAGANVLTF. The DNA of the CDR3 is TGTGCCAGCAGCTCACCACAGGGGCGCAGGGCTGGGGCCAACGTCCTGACTTTC.

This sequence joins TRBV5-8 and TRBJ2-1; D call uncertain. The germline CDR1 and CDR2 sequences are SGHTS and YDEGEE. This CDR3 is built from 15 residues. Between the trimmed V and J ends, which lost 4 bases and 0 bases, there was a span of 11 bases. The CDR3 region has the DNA TGTGCCAGCAGCGCCTACAGCAACTCCTACAATGAGCAGTTCTTC. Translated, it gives CASSAYSNSYNEQFF.

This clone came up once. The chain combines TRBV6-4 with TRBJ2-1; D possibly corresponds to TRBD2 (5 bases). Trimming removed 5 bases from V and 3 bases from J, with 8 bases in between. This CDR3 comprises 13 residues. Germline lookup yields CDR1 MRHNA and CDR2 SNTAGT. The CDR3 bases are TGTGCCAGCAGTCACGGGAACTACAATGAGCAGTTCTTC. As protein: CASSHGNYNEQFF.

The CDR3 DNA follows: TGTGCCAGCAGCCCGTCCGAGGGCTACACCTTC. Amino acids: CASSPSEGYTF. The rearrangement uses TRBV7-9 and TRBJ1-2; D is ambiguous. The V gene's germline CDR1 is SEHNR and CDR2 FQNEAQ (reference sequence). The CDR3 contains 11 residues. V lost 5 bases and J lost 8, with 9 bases in between.

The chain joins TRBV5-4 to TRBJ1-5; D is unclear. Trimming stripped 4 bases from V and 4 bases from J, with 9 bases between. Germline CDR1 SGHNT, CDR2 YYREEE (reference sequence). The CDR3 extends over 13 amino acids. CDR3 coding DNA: TGTGCCAGCAGCGATAGCCTTAATCAGCCCCAGCATTTT. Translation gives CASSDSLNQPQHF.

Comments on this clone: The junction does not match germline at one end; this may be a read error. The CDR3 DNA sequence: TGTGGCAGCAAGGGTGGGCTAGCGGGACACAATGAGCAGTTCTTC. Translation: CGSKGGLAGHNEQFF. V and J are TRBV27 and TRBJ2-1; 9 nucleotides match TRBD2. This CDR3 is built from 15 residues. Germline V gene sequence: CDR1 MNHEY, CDR2 SMNVEV (reference sequence).

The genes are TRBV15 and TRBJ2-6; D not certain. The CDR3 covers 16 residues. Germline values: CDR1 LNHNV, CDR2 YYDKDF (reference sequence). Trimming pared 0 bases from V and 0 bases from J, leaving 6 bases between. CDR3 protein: CATSRDLYSGANVLTF. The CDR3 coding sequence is TGTGCCACCAGCAGAGATCTCTACTCTGGGGCCAACGTCCTGACTTTC.